Here is one TCR beta chain with its context. The antigen remains unidentified. Germline lookup yields CDR1 MGHDK and CDR2 SYGVNS. Trimming shortened V by 3 bases and J by 4 bases, and 13 bases separated the two germline ends. The length of the CDR3 is 15 residues. This record belongs to a study of T-cell memory formation after mild COVID-19. TCR alpha and TCR beta cDNA libraries carrying sample barcodes and UMIs came from 5'RACE with constant-segment primers. TCRdb reprocessed the 5' RACE reads via MiXCR and lists one record per CDR3 protein. This table has approximately 580,000 distinct CDR3 sequences, around 20% appearing once. Findings and limits, study-wide: Cross-reactive memory appears to have joined, as suggested by some responding clones showing up in pre-infection memory. Later expanders leaned CD4+, whereas clones that contracted between day 15 and 85 were balanced CD4/CD8.

Input material: PBMCs or a T cell subset sorted from them (not recorded which). The TCR sequence derives from an adult woman who had mild COVID-19 (a few samples of this study predate the infection). Cell type and time point are not known. This chain connects TRBV25-1 to TRBJ2-1, with D possibly matching TRBD1 (6 bases). CDR3 residues: CASSDTPTGYNEQFF. CDR3 coding DNA: TGTGCCAGCAGTGACACCCCGACAGGATACAATGAGCAGTTCTTC.